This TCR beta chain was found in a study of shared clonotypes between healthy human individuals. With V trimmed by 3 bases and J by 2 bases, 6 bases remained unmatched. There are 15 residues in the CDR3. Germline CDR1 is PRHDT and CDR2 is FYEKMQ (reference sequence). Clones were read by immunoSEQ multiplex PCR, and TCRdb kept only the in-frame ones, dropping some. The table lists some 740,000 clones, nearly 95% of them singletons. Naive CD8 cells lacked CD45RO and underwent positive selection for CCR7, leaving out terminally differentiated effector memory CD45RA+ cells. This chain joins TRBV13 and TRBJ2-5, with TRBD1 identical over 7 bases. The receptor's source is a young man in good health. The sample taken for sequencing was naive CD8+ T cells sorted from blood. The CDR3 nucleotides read TGTGCCAGCAGCTTGTCTCGGGACAGTCAAGAGACCCAGTACTTC. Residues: CASSLSRDSQETQYF.